These 8 T cell receptor beta chains were all obtained from the same sample, sequenced in a study of T-cell memory formation after mild COVID-19. TCRdb reprocessed the 5' RACE reads with MiXCR, giving one entry per CDR3 protein. The repertoire has about 180,000 distinct CDR3 sequences, approximately 16% of them found once; the top ten carry roughly 1.9%. Sequencing used PBMCs or a T cell subset sorted from them (not recorded which). These receptors were collected from an adult woman who had mild COVID-19 (a few samples of this study predate the infection). Cell type and time point are not known.

There are a few counts of this clonotype. The chain combines TRBV25-1 with TRBJ2-3; TRBD2 matches at 7 bases. V lost 8 bases, J lost 5 bases, and 1 base stayed unmatched. In germline, CDR1 is MGHDK, CDR2 SYGVNS. CDR3 length equals 11 residues. In DNA form, the CDR3 reads TGTGCCAGCGCTAGCGGAGATACGCAGTATTTT. Its protein product is CASASGDTQYF.

The chain employs TRBV6-6 and TRBJ1-5, with D unresolved. V was cut by 5 bases and J by 5 bases, with 13 bases left in between. This CDR3 region has 14 residues. CDR1 is MNHNY, CDR2 SVGAGI, per germline (reference sequence). Here the CDR3 DNA reads TGTGCCAGCAGTCGGGATGGGGATTATCAGCCCCAGCATTTT. Translation gives CASSRDGDYQPQHF.

V gene TRBV7-2 combines with J gene TRBJ2-7, with 9 bases matching TRBD1. The germline gives CDR1 SGHTA, CDR2 FQGNSA. J was trimmed by 2 bases and V by 5 bases; bases with no gene match: 7. This CDR3 has 15 amino acids. The CDR3 sequence: CASSLDRGVPYEQYF. As DNA, the CDR3 is TGTGCCAGCAGCCTGGACAGGGGAGTCCCCTACGAGCAGTACTTC.

The chain carries TRBV14 and TRBJ1-1, with no clear D. The CDR3 is 13 residues long. Germline CDR1 is SGHDN and CDR2 is FVKESK. V lost 0 bases to trimming and J lost 1 base, with 3 bases between them. In DNA, the CDR3 is TGTGCCAGCAGCCAAGACTGGAACACTGAAGCTTTCTTT. Translating gives CASSQDWNTEAFF.

This clonotype has just a few counts. V gene TRBV2 combines with J gene TRBJ2-5, with a possible D match to TRBD2 (6 bases). The CDR3 is 13 residues long. Between the trimmed V and J ends, which lost 5 bases and 2 bases, there was a span of 9 bases. The germline V gene has CDR1 SNHLY and CDR2 FYNNEI. CDR3 region: CASSQGLQETQYF. The CDR3 region has the DNA TGTGCCAGCAGTCAGGGACTTCAAGAGACCCAGTACTTC.

CDR3 region: CASSPTGDYSYEQYF. The DNA for the CDR3 is TGCGCCAGCAGCCCGACAGGGGACTACTCCTACGAGCAGTACTTC. The rearrangement uses TRBV5-1 and TRBJ2-7; TRBD1 might be the D (8 bases). The ends were cut back, 4 bases at V and 0 bases at J, with 14 bases in the middle. The V gene's germline CDR1 is SGHRS and CDR2 YFSETQ. This CDR3 spans 15 amino acids.

This clonotype was picked up a small number of times. This chain joins TRBV20-1 and TRBJ2-6; 9 bases map to TRBD1. The V and J ends lost 6 bases and 6 bases, in that order; junction bases with no gene match: 12. The germline V gene has CDR1 DFQATT and CDR2 SNEGSKA (reference sequence). The CDR3 contains 16 residues. CDR3 region: CSALPGQGQEANVLTF. The CDR3 bases are TGCAGTGCCCTACCGGGACAGGGCCAGGAGGCCAACGTCCTGACTTTC.

This clonotype was detected a few times. The V and J genes are TRBV12-3 or TRBV12-4 and TRBJ2-1; 7 bases match TRBD2. V shed 7 bases and J 8 bases; nucleotides not matched to a gene: 11. The CDR3 runs 14 residues. CDR3 sequence (DNA): TGTGCCAGCACCCCACGACTAGCTGTCCATGAGCAGTTCTTC. It yields the protein CASTPRLAVHEQFF.